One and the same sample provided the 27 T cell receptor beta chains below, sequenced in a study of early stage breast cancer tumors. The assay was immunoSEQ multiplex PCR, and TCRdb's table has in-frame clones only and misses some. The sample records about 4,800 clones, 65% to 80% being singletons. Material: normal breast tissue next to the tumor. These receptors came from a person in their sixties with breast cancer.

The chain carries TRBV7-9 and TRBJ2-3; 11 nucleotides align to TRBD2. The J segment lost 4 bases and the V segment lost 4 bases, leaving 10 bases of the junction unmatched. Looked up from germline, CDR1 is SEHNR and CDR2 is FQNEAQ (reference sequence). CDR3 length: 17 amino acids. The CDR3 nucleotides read TGTGCCAGCAGCTGGGTAGCGGGAGGGGAGGTCCCAGATACGCAGTATTTT. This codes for CASSWVAGGEVPDTQYF.

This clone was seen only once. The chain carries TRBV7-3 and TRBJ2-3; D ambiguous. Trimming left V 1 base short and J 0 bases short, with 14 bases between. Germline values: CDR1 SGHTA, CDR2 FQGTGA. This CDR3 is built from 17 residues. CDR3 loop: CASSLSGPVPSTDTQYF. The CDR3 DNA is TGTGCCAGCAGCTTAAGCGGACCCGTACCTAGCACAGATACGCAGTATTTT.

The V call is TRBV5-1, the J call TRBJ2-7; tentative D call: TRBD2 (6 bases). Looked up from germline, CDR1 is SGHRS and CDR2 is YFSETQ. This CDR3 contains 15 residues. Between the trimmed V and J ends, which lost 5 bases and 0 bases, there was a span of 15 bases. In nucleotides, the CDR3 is TGCGCCAGCAGTCCGGTGGGGGGTCCCTCCTACGAGCAGTACTTC. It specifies CASSPVGGPSYEQYF.

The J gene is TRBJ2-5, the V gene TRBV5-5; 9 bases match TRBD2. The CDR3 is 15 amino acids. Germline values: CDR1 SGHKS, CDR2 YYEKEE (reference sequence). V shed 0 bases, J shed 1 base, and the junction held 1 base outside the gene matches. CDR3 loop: CASSLVLAGQETQYF. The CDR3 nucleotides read TGTGCCAGCAGCTTGGTACTAGCGGGCCAAGAGACCCAGTACTTC.

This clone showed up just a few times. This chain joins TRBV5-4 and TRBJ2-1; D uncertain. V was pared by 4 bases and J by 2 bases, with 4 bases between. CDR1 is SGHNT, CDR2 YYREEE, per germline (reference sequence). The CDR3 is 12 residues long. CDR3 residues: CASSRTYNEQFF. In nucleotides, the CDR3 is TGTGCCAGCAGCCGTACCTACAATGAGCAGTTCTTC.

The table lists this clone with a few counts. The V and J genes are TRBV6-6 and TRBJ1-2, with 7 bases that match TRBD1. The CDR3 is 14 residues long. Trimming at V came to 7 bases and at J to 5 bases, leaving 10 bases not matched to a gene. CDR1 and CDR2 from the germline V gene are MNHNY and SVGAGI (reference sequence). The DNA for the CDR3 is TGTGCCAGCACCCCCCGGGACAGCAATTATGGCTACACCTTC. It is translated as CASTPRDSNYGYTF.

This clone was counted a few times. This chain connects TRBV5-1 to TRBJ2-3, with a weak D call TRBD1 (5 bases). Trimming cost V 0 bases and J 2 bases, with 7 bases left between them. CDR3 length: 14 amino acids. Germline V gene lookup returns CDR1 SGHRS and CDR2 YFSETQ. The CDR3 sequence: CASSLGQHTDTQYF. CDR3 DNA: TGCGCCAGCAGCTTGGGACAGCACACAGATACGCAGTATTTT. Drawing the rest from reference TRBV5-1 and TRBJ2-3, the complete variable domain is KAGVTQTPRYLIKTRGQQVTLSCSPISGHRSVSWYQQTPGQGLQFLFEYFSETQRNKGNFPGRFSGRQFSNSRSEMNVSTLELGDSALYLCASSLGQHTDTQYFGPGTRLTVL.

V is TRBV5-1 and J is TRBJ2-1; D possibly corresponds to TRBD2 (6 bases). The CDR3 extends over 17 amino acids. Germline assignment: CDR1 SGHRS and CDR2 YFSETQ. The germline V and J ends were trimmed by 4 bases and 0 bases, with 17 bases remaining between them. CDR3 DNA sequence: TGCGCCAGCAGCCCCCTCGGAGGGGAAAGCTCCTACAATGAGCAGTTCTTC. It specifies CASSPLGGESSYNEQFF.

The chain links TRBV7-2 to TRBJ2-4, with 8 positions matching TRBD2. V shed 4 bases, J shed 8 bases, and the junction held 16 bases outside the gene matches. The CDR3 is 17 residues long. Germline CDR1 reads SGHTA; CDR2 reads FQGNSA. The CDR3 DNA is TGTGCCAGCAGCTCCTGGGCAGCGGGGGCCTTCGGGGACATTCAGTACTTC. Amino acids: CASSSWAAGAFGDIQYF.

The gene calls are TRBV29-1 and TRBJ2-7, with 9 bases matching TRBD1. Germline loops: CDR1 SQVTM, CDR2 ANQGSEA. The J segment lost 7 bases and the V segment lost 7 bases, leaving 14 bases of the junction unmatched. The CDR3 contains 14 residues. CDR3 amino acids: CSAQQGARSGEQYF. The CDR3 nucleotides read TGCAGCGCCCAACAGGGGGCGAGATCTGGGGAGCAGTACTTC.

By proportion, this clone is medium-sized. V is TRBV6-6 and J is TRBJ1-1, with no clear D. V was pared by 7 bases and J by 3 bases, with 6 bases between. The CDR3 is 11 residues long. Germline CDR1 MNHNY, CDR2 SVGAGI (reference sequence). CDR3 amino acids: CASNRYTEAFF. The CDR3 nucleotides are TGTGCCAGCAACCGCTACACTGAAGCTTTCTTT.

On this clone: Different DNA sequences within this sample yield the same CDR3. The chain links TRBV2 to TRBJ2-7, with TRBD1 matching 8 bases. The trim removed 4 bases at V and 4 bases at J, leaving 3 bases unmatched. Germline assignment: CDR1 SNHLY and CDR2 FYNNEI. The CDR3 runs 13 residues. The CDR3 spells CASSGTGGYEQYF. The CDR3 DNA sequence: TGTGCCAGCAGTGGAACAGGGGGGTACGAGCAGTACTTC.

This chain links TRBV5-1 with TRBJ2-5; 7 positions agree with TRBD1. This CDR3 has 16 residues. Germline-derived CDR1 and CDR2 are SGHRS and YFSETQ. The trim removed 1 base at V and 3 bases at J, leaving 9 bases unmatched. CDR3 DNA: TGCGCCAGCAGCTTGAAGACAGGGACCTACGAAGAGACCCAGTACTTC. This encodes CASSLKTGTYEETQYF.

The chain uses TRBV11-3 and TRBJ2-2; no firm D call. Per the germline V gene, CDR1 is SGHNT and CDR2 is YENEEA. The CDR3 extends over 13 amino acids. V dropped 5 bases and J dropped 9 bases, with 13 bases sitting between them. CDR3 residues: CASSPAVARELFF. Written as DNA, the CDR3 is TGTGCCAGCAGCCCAGCAGTGGCCCGGGAGCTGTTTTTT.

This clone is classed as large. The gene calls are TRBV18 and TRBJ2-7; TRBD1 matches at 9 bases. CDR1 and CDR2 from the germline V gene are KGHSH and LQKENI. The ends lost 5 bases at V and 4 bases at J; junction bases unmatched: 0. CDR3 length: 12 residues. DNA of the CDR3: TGTGCCAGCTCAGGGACAGGGTACGAGCAGTACTTC. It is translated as CASSGTGYEQYF. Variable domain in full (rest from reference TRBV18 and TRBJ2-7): NAGVMQNPRHLVRRRGQEARLRCSPMKGHSHVYWYRQLPEEGLKFMVYLQKENIIDESGMPKERFSAEFPKEGPSILRIQQVVRGDSAAYFCASSGTGYEQYFGPGTRLTVT.

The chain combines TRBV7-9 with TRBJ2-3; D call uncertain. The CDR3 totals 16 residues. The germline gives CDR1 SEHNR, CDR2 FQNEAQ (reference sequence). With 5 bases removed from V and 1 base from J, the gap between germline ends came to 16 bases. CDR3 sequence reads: CASSPRGLLGTDTQYF. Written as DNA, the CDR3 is TGTGCCAGCAGCCCCCGAGGCCTTCTAGGCACAGATACGCAGTATTTT.

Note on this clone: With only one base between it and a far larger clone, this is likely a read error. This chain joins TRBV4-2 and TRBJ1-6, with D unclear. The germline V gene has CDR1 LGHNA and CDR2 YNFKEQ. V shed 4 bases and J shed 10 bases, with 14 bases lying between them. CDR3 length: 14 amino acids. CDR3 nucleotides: TGTGCCAGCAGCCCCGGTGCAGGTTTCTCACCCCTCCACTTT. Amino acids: CASSPGAGFSPLHF.

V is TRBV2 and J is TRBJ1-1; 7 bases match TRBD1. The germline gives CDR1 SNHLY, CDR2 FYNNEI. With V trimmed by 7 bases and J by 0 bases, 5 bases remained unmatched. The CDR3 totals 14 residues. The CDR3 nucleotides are TGTGCCAGCAAAAGGGACAGCTTGAACACTGAAGCTTTCTTT. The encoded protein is CASKRDSLNTEAFF.

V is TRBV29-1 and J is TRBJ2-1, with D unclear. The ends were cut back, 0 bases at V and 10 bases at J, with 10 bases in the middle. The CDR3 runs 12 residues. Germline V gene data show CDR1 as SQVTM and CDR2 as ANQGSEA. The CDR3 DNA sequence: TGCAGCGTTGAAGAGTCTCCGCTGGAGCAGTTCTTC. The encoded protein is CSVEESPLEQFF.

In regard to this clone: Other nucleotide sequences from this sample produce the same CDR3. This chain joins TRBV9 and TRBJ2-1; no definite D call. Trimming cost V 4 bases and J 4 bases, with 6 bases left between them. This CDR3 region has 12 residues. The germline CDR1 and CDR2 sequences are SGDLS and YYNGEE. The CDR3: CASSTHYNEQFF. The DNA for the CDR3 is TGTGCCAGCAGCACTCATTACAATGAGCAGTTCTTC. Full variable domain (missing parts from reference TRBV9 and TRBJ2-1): DSGVTQTPKHLITATGQRVTLRCSPRSGDLSVYWYQQSLDQGLQFLIQYYNGEERAKGNILERFSAQQFPDLHSELNLSSLELGDSALYFCASSTHYNEQFFGPGTRLTVL.

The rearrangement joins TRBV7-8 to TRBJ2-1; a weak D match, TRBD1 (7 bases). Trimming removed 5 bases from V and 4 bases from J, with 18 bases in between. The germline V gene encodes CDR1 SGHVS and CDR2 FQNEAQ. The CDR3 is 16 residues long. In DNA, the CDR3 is TGTGCCAGCAGCAAGGGCGGAGGGGGCGGTTACAATGAGCAGTTCTTC. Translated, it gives CASSKGGGGGYNEQFF.

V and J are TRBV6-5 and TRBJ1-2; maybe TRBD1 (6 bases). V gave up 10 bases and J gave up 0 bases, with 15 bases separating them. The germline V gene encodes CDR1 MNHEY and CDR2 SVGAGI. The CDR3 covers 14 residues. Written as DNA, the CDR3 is TGTGCCATCACGGGACACCAAGCTAACTATGGCTACACCTTC. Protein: CAITGHQANYGYTF.

In nucleotides, the CDR3 is TGTGCCAGCAGCTTCTCTGTGGCTACGAATCAGCCCCAGCATTTT. Translated: CASSFSVATNQPQHF. The V and J genes are TRBV5-5 and TRBJ1-5; D remains ambiguous. The germline V gene has CDR1 SGHKS and CDR2 YYEKEE (reference sequence). Trimming removed 2 bases from V and 4 bases from J, with 13 bases in between. This CDR3 has 15 residues. Looking up the rest from reference TRBV5-5 and TRBJ1-5 gives the full variable domain: DAGVTQSPTHLIKTRGQQVTLRCSPISGHKSVSWYQQVLGQGPQFIFQYYEKEERGRGNFPDRFSARQFPNYSSELNVNALLLGDSALYLCASSFSVATNQPQHFGDGTRLSIL.

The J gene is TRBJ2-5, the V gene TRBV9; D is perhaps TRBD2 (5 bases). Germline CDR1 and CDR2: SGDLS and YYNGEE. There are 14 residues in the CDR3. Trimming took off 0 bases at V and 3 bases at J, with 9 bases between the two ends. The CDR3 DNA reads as TGTGCCAGCAGCGTAGGGACGAGGGAAGAGACCCAGTACTTC. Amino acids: CASSVGTREETQYF.

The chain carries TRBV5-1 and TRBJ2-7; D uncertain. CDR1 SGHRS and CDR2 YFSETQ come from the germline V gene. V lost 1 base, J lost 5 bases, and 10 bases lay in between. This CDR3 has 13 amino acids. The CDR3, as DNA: TGCGCCAGCAGCTTGCCCGCCACCGACGAGCAGTACTTC. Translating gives CASSLPATDEQYF.

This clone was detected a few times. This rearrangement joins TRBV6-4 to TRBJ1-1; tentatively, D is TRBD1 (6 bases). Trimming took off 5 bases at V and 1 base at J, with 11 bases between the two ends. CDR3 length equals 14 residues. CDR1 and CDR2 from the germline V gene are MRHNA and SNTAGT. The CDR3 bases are TGTGCCAGCAGTCCCGGGGGGGCGAACACTGAAGCTTTCTTT. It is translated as CASSPGGANTEAFF.

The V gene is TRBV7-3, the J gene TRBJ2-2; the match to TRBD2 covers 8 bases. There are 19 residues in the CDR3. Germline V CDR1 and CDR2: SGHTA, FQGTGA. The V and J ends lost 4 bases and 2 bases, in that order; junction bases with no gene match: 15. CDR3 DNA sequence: TGTGCCAGCAGCTCACCAGACTCCCTAGCGGGCATAAACACCGGGGAGCTGTTTTTT. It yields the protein CASSSPDSLAGINTGELFF.